The entry that follows covers one TCR beta chain sequence. The data were obtained in a study of blood T cell repertoires in COVID-19. Libraries were prepared by immunoSEQ multiplex PCR; TCRdb keeps only in-frame clonotypes and omits some of them. The data contain roughly 130,000 clones, 84% of them singletons. V lost 4 bases, J lost 6 bases, and 7 bases stayed unmatched. Per germline, CDR1 MNHEY and CDR2 SVGEGT. The CDR3 is 16 amino acids. The genes are TRBV6-2 or TRBV6-3 and TRBJ2-3; TRBD2 agrees at 13 bases. Sequencing was carried out using peripheral blood. The source of this sequence is a woman between 25 and 40 years old who had recovered from COVID-19. The CDR3 bases are TGTGCCAGCAGTTCCCTACTAGCGGGGGGGCAGGATACGCAGTATTTT. It is translated as CASSSLLAGGQDTQYF.